A selection of T cell receptor beta chains follows, all from one sample in a study of T cells after posttransplantation cyclophosphamide. Clones were read by immunoSEQ multiplex PCR, and TCRdb kept only the in-frame ones, dropping some. The sample includes around 9,900 clones, 85% to 90% seen only once; the top ten take 1.5% to 2%. Sequencing used memory CD4+ T cells sorted from PBMCs. The receptors shown here come from a woman between 55 and 75 years old in good health, CMV-negative, and a related stem cell transplant donor. The CDR3 runs from the conserved cysteine through the conserved F or W. The order of the fields is J gene, clone size, V gene, D gene, CDR3 protein, CDR3 DNA. A D gene is named only where the DNA matches it firmly. Size is stated for part of the rows, as once, few or many counts, or as a class when the clone is expanded.

TRBJ1-4	NA	TRBV14	NA	CASSQDFRSGEKLFF	TGTGCCAGCAGCCAAGATTTCAGGTCGGGGGAAAAACTGTTTTTT
TRBJ1-6	NA	TRBV28	NA	CASSLWSSGVNNSPLHF	TGTGCCAGCAGTTTATGGAGTTCAGGGGTAAATAATTCACCCCTCCACTTT
TRBJ2-2	NA	TRBV7-9	NA	CASSLFGSVPNTGELFF	TGTGCCAGCAGCTTATTCGGGAGCGTCCCGAACACCGGGGAGCTGTTTTTT
TRBJ2-3	NA	TRBV10-3	NA	CAISDGLRSTDTQYF	TGTGCCATCAGTGATGGGTTAAGGAGTACAGATACGCAGTATTTT
TRBJ2-4	NA	TRBV7-8	TRBD1	CASSPSRTGSLGNIQYF	TGTGCCAGCAGCCCCAGCAGGACAGGTTCTCTCGGAAACATTCAGTACTTC
TRBJ1-2	NA	TRBV4-2	NA	CASSRTDEDGYTF	TGTGCCAGCAGCCGGACTGATGAGGATGGCTACACCTTC
TRBJ1-2	NA	TRBV7-2	NA	CASSLDREGGYTF	TGTGCCAGCAGCTTAGACAGGGAGGGAGGCTACACCTTC
TRBJ2-3	NA	TRBV11-3	NA	CASSLEGAMDTQYF	TGTGCCAGCAGCTTAGAGGGGGCTATGGATACGCAGTATTTT
TRBJ2-2	NA	TRBV2	NA	CASKSTANTGELFF	TGTGCCAGTAAGAGCACGGCGAACACCGGGGAGCTGTTTTTT
TRBJ2-5	NA	TRBV5-5	NA	CASSLEGAWETQYF	TGTGCCAGCAGCTTGGAAGGAGCGTGGGAGACCCAGTACTTC
TRBJ2-1	NA	TRBV19	TRBD2	CASSIGKRGGNPHNEQFF	TGTGCCAGTAGTATAGGGAAGCGGGGGGGCAACCCCCACAATGAGCAGTTCTTC
TRBJ2-7	NA	TRBV6-1	NA	CASSEAGSAWELYF	TGTGCCAGCAGTGAAGCCGGCTCCGCGTGGGAGCTGTACTTC
TRBJ1-2	NA	TRBV5-8	NA	CASSLVEGSSTYGYTF	TGTGCCAGCAGCTTGGTGGAGGGCTCCTCCACCTATGGCTACACCTTC
TRBJ1-2	NA	TRBV27	TRBD1	CASSLLGQGAYGYTF	TGTGCCAGCAGTTTACTCGGACAGGGGGCCTATGGCTACACCTTC
TRBJ2-2	NA	TRBV7-6	TRBD2	CASSPLASGSGELFF	TGTGCCAGCAGCCCATTGGCTAGCGGTTCGGGGGAGCTGTTTTTT
TRBJ2-5	NA	TRBV4-3	NA	CASSPQRFQETQYF	TGCGCCAGCAGTCCCCAGAGGTTTCAAGAGACCCAGTACTTC
TRBJ2-2	NA	TRBV19	NA	CASSIGAVTGELFF	TGTGCCAGTAGTATTGGGGCCGTCACCGGGGAGCTGTTTTTT
TRBJ1-6	NA	TRBV2	NA	CASSPGTTNSPLHF	TGTGCCAGCAGTCCCGGGACAACTAATTCACCCCTCCACTTT
TRBJ1-2	NA	TRBV7-8	TRBD1	CASSSTGQVLYGYTF	TGTGCCAGCAGCTCAACAGGACAGGTCCTATATGGCTACACCTTC
TRBJ2-3	NA	TRBV9	NA	CASSASRGTTQYF	TGTGCCAGCAGCGCCTCTAGGGGAACTACGCAGTATTTT
TRBJ1-2	NA	TRBV6-6	TRBD1	CASSEDRAYGYTF	TGTGCCAGCAGCGAGGACAGGGCCTATGGCTACACCTTC
TRBJ2-2	NA	TRBV11-2	NA	CASSLGPEYERTGELFF	TGTGCCAGCAGCTTAGGACCGGAGTACGAACGAACCGGGGAGCTGTTTTTT
TRBJ1-4	NA	TRBV12-2	NA	CASRLGRPPSGGPTNEKLFF	TGTGCAAGTCGCCTCGGCCGCCCCCCATCGGGGGGCCCAACTAATGAAAAACTGTTTTTT
TRBJ1-1	NA	TRBV7-2	TRBD1	CASSPVRDRKAEAFF	TGTGCCAGCAGCCCTGTCCGGGACAGGAAGGCTGAAGCTTTCTTT
TRBJ2-3	few	TRBV27	NA	CASSLTSGGSDTQYF	TGTGCCAGCAGTTTAACGTCAGGGGGGTCAGATACGCAGTATTTT
TRBJ1-5	once	TRBV20-1	NA	CSAREGEPQHF	TGCAGTGCTAGAGAAGGAGAGCCCCAGCATTTT
TRBJ1-2	once	TRBV6-1	TRBD1	CASSALGQGYGYTF	TGTGCCAGCAGTGCCCTGGGACAGGGCTATGGCTACACCTTC
TRBJ1-5	NA	TRBV10-3	NA	CAISTTGSSNQPQHF	TGTGCCATCAGTACCACAGGGTCTAGCAATCAGCCCCAGCATTTT
TRBJ2-7	NA	TRBV28	NA	CASSSPREWGYEQYF	TGTGCCAGCAGTTCGCCCAGGGAATGGGGCTACGAGCAGTACTTC
TRBJ1-3	NA	TRBV4-2	NA	CASSQDSSSGNTIYF	TGTGCCAGCAGCCAAGATTCGAGCTCCGGAAACACCATATATTTT
TRBJ2-2	NA	TRBV10-1	NA	CASSGGRGGGELFF	TGCGCCAGCAGTGGGGGGAGGGGGGGCGGGGAGCTGTTTTTT
TRBJ1-4	once	TRBV29-1	NA	CSGASTNEKLFF	TGCAGCGGAGCTTCAACTAATGAAAAACTGTTTTTT
TRBJ1-6	NA	TRBV2	TRBD1	CASRGTGGSSYNSPLHF	TGTGCCAGCAGAGGGACAGGGGGCAGCTCCTATAATTCACCCCTCCACTTT
TRBJ1-6	NA	TRBV28	NA	CASSLGGDNSPLHF	TGTGCCAGCAGTCTCGGGGGAGATAATTCACCCCTCCACTTT
TRBJ1-1	NA	TRBV11-2	NA	CASSLVLESQAFF	TGTGCCAGCAGCTTAGTGCTGGAGTCCCAAGCTTTCTTT
TRBJ2-1	NA	TRBV5-6	NA	CASSPDSGSSYNEQFF	TGTGCCAGCAGCCCGGACAGTGGAAGCTCCTACAATGAGCAGTTCTTC
TRBJ2-2	NA	TRBV7-2	TRBD2	CASSSLAVNTGELFF	TGTGCCAGCAGCAGCCTAGCGGTAAACACCGGGGAGCTGTTTTTT
TRBJ1-5	NA	TRBV28	NA	CASSSRTNNQPQHF	TGTGCCAGCAGTTCACGGACAAACAATCAGCCCCAGCATTTT
TRBJ1-3	NA	TRBV5-1	NA	CASSLTTQGNTIYF	TGCGCCAGCAGCTTAACCACCCAGGGAAACACCATATATTTT
TRBJ1-6	NA	TRBV4-3	TRBD1	CASSRDRGDSPLHF	TGCGCCAGCAGCCGGGACAGGGGGGACTCCCCCCTCCACTTT
TRBJ1-3	NA	TRBV30	NA	CAWFPGRGTFSGNTIYF	TGTGCCTGGTTCCCTGGGCGGGGGACCTTTTCTGGAAACACCATATATTTT
TRBJ1-1	few	TRBV10-3	NA	CATKQPNTEAFF	TGTGCCACTAAACAGCCAAACACTGAAGCTTTCTTT
TRBJ2-2	NA	TRBV18	TRBD1	CASSPRQGEFVELFF	TGTGCCAGCTCACCGAGGCAGGGGGAGTTTGTGGAGCTGTTTTTT
TRBJ2-3	NA	TRBV7-3	NA	CASSLSLGSTDTQYF	TGTGCCAGCAGCTTATCTCTCGGGAGCACAGATACGCAGTATTTT
TRBJ2-1	NA	TRBV5-5	TRBD2	CASSLAIAGASKHEQFF	TGTGCCAGCAGCTTGGCGATAGCGGGGGCCTCCAAGCATGAGCAGTTCTTC
TRBJ1-2	NA	TRBV5-6	TRBD1	CATLDRAFGGYTF	TGTGCCACCCTGGACAGGGCATTTGGTGGCTACACCTTC
TRBJ2-1	NA	TRBV15	NA	CATSYRDTEFF	TGTGCCACCAGCTACCGGGACACCGAGTTCTTC
TRBJ1-5	NA	TRBV5-5	NA	CASSLRDSNQPQHF	TGTGCCAGCAGCTTGAGAGATAGCAATCAGCCCCAGCATTTT
TRBJ1-6	NA	TRBV9	NA	CSSSVAGTGNSPLHF	TGTTCCAGCAGCGTAGCTGGCACGGGGAATTCACCCCTCCACTTT